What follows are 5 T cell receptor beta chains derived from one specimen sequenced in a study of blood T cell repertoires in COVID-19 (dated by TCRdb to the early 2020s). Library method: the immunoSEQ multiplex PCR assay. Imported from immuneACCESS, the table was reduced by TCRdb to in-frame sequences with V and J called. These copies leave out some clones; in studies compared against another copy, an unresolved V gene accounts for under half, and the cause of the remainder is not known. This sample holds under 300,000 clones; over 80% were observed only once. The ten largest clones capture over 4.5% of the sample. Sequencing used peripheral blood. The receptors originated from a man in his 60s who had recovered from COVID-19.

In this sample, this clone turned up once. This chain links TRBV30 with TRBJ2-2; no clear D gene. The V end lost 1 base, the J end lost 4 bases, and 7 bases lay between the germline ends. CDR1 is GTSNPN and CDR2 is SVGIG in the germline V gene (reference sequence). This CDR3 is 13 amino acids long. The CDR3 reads CAWSALSTGELFF. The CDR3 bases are TGTGCCTGGAGTGCCTTGTCCACCGGGGAGCTGTTTTTT.

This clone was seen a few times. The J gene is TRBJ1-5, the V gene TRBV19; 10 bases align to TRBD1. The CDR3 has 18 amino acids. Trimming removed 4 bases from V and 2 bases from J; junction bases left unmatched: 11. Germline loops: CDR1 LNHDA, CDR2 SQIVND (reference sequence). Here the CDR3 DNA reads TGTGCCAGTAGTACTACCGACAGGGGGCTTGATCGCAATCAGCCCCAGCATTTT. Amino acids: CASSTTDRGLDRNQPQHF.

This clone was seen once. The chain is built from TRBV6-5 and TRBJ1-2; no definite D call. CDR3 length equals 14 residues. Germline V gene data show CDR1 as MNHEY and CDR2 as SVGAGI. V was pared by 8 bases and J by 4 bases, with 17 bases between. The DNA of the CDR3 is TGTGCCAGCTACCCCACCGGGATCCCCTATGGCTACACCTTC. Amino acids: CASYPTGIPYGYTF.

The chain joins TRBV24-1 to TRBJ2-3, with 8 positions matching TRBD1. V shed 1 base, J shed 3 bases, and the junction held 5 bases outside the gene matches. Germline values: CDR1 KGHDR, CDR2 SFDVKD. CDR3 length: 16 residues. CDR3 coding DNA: TGTGCCACCAGTGATTTAGGAGACAGGGGAACAGATACGCAGTATTTT. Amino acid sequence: CATSDLGDRGTDTQYF.

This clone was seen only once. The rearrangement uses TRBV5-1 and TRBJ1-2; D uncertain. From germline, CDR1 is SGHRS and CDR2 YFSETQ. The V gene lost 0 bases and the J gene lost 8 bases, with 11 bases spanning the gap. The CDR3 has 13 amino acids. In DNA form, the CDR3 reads TGCGCCAGCAGCTTGGAGGTGGGGAGCGGCTACACCTTC. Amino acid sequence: CASSLEVGSGYTF.